This TCR beta chain was captured by sequencing in a study of Ad26.COV2.S vaccination and SARS-CoV-2 variants. Treatment in this sample: roughly 20 received Ad26.COV2.S at low or high dose, single or two shots; several received placebo; per-sample allocation not given. Following the first vaccine or placebo injection, samples were taken on day 63. V dropped 3 bases and J dropped 3 bases, with 9 bases sitting between them. This CDR3 contains 13 residues. In germline, CDR1 is MNHEY, CDR2 SMNVEV (reference sequence). The table came from immunoSEQ multiplex PCR; TCRdb's copy has only in-frame clones and leaves some out. The sample consists of hundreds of thousands of clones, around nine tenths of them appearing once.

This specimen consisted of peripheral blood, obtained in a trial of Ad26.COV2.S vaccine versus placebo. The chain combines TRBV27 with TRBJ2-7; D unresolved. This clonotype was sampled from a person aged 18-65 years who received the Ad26.COV2.S COVID-19 vaccine or a placebo. CDR3 coding DNA: TGTGCCAGCAGTTTCAACAGACACTACGAGCAGTACTTC. It is translated as CASSFNRHYEQYF.